These T cell receptor beta chains were read from a single sample in a study of blood T cell repertoires in COVID-19. The assay was immunoSEQ multiplex PCR, and TCRdb's table has in-frame clones only and misses some. The repertoire holds hundreds of thousands of clones, with roughly 90% as singletons. Source material: PBMCs or T cells enriched from blood (not recorded which). The receptors stem from a woman in her forties who had recovered from COVID-19. CDR3s include the opening cysteine and the closing phenylalanine or tryptophan. The D gene is left open where the match is weak. Clone size, where shown, is once, few, many, or a class for clones that have expanded.

cdr3_nt,cdr3_aa,j_call,d_call,clone_size,v_call
TGTGCCAGCAGCCAGGGTAGCGGGAGTAAAAGGGTAGCAGATACGCAGTATTTT,CASSQGSGSKRVADTQYF,TRBJ2-3,TRBD2,.,TRBV3-1/TRBV3-2
TGTGCCAGCAGCCAACTAGCCGGGGAGCAGTACTTC,CASSQLAGEQYF,TRBJ2-7,.,.,TRBV3-1/TRBV3-2
TGTGCCATCAGTGAGGGGGCTCAGCCCCAGCATTTT,CAISEGAQPQHF,TRBJ1-5,.,once,TRBV10-3
TGCGCCAGCAGCTTGGACCCCCTACAGGGAGAGTATGGCTACACCTTC,CASSLDPLQGEYGYTF,TRBJ1-2,.,.,TRBV5-1
TGTGCCAGCAGCTTAGGGGGGCAGGGCCAAGAGACCCAGTACTTC,CASSLGGQGQETQYF,TRBJ2-5,.,.,TRBV11-2
TGTGCCAGCAGTTTTTCGGGCACAGATACGCAGTATTTT,CASSFSGTDTQYF,TRBJ2-3,.,.,TRBV27
TGTGCCAGCTCACCAGAGGCCCGAAGCTACACCTTC,CASSPEARSYTF,TRBJ1-2,.,.,TRBV18
TGTGCCAGCAGCTTCGCAGATAACACTGAAGCTTTCTTT,CASSFADNTEAFF,TRBJ1-1,.,.,TRBV7-2
TGTGCCAGCAGTTTCTCGGGACTAGCGAACGAGCAGTACTTC,CASSFSGLANEQYF,TRBJ2-7,TRBD2,.,TRBV27
TGTGCCAGCAGGAGGTTTCGGTACAATCAGCCCCAGCATTTT,CASRRFRYNQPQHF,TRBJ1-5,.,.,TRBV3-1/TRBV3-2
TGTGCCAGCAGCATAGCGGGGTACAATGAGCAGTTCTTC,CASSIAGYNEQFF,TRBJ2-1,TRBD2,.,TRBV11-3
TGTGCCTGGAGTTCCCCCGGGACAGCAACTAATGAAAAACTGTTTTTT,CAWSSPGTATNEKLFF,TRBJ1-4,TRBD1,.,TRBV30
TGTGCCAGCAGTTTAGGTAGCGGCGGGCCTCTCTCCTACGAGCAGTACTTC,CASSLGSGGPLSYEQYF,TRBJ2-7,.,few,TRBV11-2
TGTGCCAGCAGTTACGGCGGGGGTAAAGCTTTCTTT,CASSYGGGKAFF,TRBJ1-1,.,.,TRBV6-5
TGTGCCACCAGTGATGCTCAGACTCACGATAATCAGCCCCAGCATTTT,CATSDAQTHDNQPQHF,TRBJ1-5,.,.,TRBV24-1
TGTGCCAGCAGCTTAGGAGACTATTACGAGCAGTACTTC,CASSLGDYYEQYF,TRBJ2-7,.,.,TRBV11-1
TGTGCCAGCAGTTTATACAGCTCTGGAAACACCATATATTTT,CASSLYSSGNTIYF,TRBJ1-3,.,once,TRBV27
TGCGCCAGCAGTCAGAGAAGGGGTGCGGAGCAGTTCTTC,CASSQRRGAEQFF,TRBJ2-1,.,.,TRBV4-3
TGCAGCGTCCCCGGCCGGGACACAGATACGCAGTATTTT,CSVPGRDTDTQYF,TRBJ2-3,.,.,TRBV29-1
TGTGCCATTCTCGCAGGGGCTGGCAATGAGCAGTTCTTC,CAILAGAGNEQFF,TRBJ2-1,.,.,TRBV10-3
TGTGCCAGTAGTATAGTATCTAACTATGGCTACACCTTC,CASSIVSNYGYTF,TRBJ1-2,.,.,TRBV19
TGTGCCAGCAGAGCTAGCGGGGGGGGTACGCAGTATTTT,CASRASGGGTQYF,TRBJ2-3,TRBD2,.,TRBV6-5
TGTGCCAGCAGCTTACAGGGTGGAGGCGGGGAGCTGTTTTTT,CASSLQGGGGELFF,TRBJ2-2,.,.,TRBV5-6
TGTGCCAGTAGTGTGGGAGGAGGTGGCTACACCTTC,CASSVGGGGYTF,TRBJ1-2,.,.,TRBV19
TGTGCCATCAGTGAGTCGAGGCCCACGGGGTCGCCCCAGCATTTT,CAISESRPTGSPQHF,TRBJ1-5,.,.,TRBV10-3
TGTGCCAGCAGTAAGAGGAGGGGTTTAAACGGCTACACCTTC,CASSKRRGLNGYTF,TRBJ1-2,.,.,TRBV6-5
TGTGCCAGTACAGGAAGCGACAGGGTGAATGGAAACGGGGAGCTGTTTTTT,CASTGSDRVNGNGELFF,TRBJ2-2,TRBD1,.,TRBV19
TGTGCCAGTTACAGGGGCTCTGGAAACACCATATATTTT,CASYRGSGNTIYF,TRBJ1-3,TRBD1,.,TRBV28
TGCGCCAGCGGAGGTGGGCAGCCGAACACTGAAGCTTTCTTT,CASGGGQPNTEAFF,TRBJ1-1,.,.,TRBV5-1
TGTGCCAGCAGCTTTCAGGGGGCGACTAATGAAAAACTGTTTTTT,CASSFQGATNEKLFF,TRBJ1-4,TRBD1,.,TRBV11-2
TGTGCCAGCAGCGTAGGGGGGCCTGGTCAGCCCCAGCATTTT,CASSVGGPGQPQHF,TRBJ1-5,.,.,TRBV9
TGTGCCAGCAGCAGGGGACAGGTCCATCAGCCCCAGCATTTT,CASSRGQVHQPQHF,TRBJ1-5,TRBD1,.,TRBV6-5
TGTGCCAGCAGTTTCCAAGGGGGCGGAATAAACGGCTACACCTTC,CASSFQGGGINGYTF,TRBJ1-2,TRBD1,.,TRBV28
TGTGCCAGCAGCTTCGTGAGGGGAGGGTACGAGCAGTACTTC,CASSFVRGGYEQYF,TRBJ2-7,TRBD2,.,TRBV7-9
TGTGCCAGCAGCAAAGGAGATCAAGGGGCGGCTAGGGGGGGAAACACCATATATTTT,CASSKGDQGAARGGNTIYF,TRBJ1-3,.,.,TRBV21-1
TGTGCCATCGGCGACAGGGCCCGGGAAAAACTGTTTTTT,CAIGDRAREKLFF,TRBJ1-4,TRBD1,.,TRBV19
TGTGCCAGCAAGAGGGAAGTCGGCACTGAAGCTTTCTTT,CASKREVGTEAFF,TRBJ1-1,.,.,TRBV2
TGTGCCAGCACCGCGGCAGGGAAGGAAAAACTGTTTTTT,CASTAAGKEKLFF,TRBJ1-4,.,.,TRBV25-1
TGTGCCAGCAGCTTGGGTCCTAGCTCTGGAAACACCATATATTTT,CASSLGPSSGNTIYF,TRBJ1-3,.,.,TRBV7-2
TGTGCCAGCAGGCGAGCGGCTAGCACAGATACGCAGTATTTT,CASRRAASTDTQYF,TRBJ2-3,.,once,TRBV5-4
TGTGCCAGCAGCTATTCGACAGGGGACAATGAGCAGTTCTTC,CASSYSTGDNEQFF,TRBJ2-1,TRBD1,.,TRBV7-9
TGTGCCAGCAGCTTGGGAGGGCCTAAAAACATTCAGTACTTC,CASSLGGPKNIQYF,TRBJ2-4,.,.,TRBV5-5
TGTGCCAGCAGTTCGAGACTAGCGGGGGGGATCGACAATGAGCAGTTCTTC,CASSSRLAGGIDNEQFF,TRBJ2-1,TRBD2,.,TRBV28
TGTGCCAGCAGTCCTTTAAGCGGACTCATGAACACTGAAGCTTTCTTT,CASSPLSGLMNTEAFF,TRBJ1-1,.,.,TRBV11-2
TGCAGCGTCCAACAGGGGGCAACCTACGAGCAGTACTTC,CSVQQGATYEQYF,TRBJ2-7,TRBD1,.,TRBV29-1